This TCR beta chain was retrieved from a study of blood T cell repertoires in COVID-19. Study in general: The cDNA or gDNA used as material had been derived from T cells, B-cell-depleted T cells, or PBMCs.

Germline V gene lookup returns CDR1 SGHNT and CDR2 YYREEE (reference sequence). Trimming left V 4 bases short and J 3 bases short, with 13 bases between. The CDR3 runs to 14 residues. In the source study's methods: Researchers report that nucleated cell counts were estimated from reference gene primer amplification. Assay: immunoSEQ multiplex PCR; the TCRdb copy retains only in-frame clones and omits some. V and J calls and clone size are those listed in that table; D and trimming were worked out from the DNA. The sample lists a few hundred thousand clones; approximately 83% were seen once. The sequenced material came from peripheral blood. The rearrangement uses TRBV5-4 and TRBJ1-1; D call uncertain. The clonotype comes from a man aged 25 to 40 who had recovered from COVID-19. Written as DNA, the CDR3 is TGTGCCAGCAGCCTGGCGGGTGTCGACACTGAAGCTTTCTTT. Translating it yields CASSLAGVDTEAFF.